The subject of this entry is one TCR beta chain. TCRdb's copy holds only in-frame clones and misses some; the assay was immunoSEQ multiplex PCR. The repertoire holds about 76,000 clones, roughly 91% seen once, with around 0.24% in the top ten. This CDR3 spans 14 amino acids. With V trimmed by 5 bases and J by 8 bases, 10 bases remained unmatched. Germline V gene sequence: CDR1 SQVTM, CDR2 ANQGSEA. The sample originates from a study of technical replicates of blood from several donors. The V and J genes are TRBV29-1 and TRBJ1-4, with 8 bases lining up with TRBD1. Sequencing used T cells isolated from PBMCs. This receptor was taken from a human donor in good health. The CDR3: CSVKATGGYEKLFF. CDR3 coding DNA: TGCAGCGTTAAAGCAACAGGGGGTTACGAAAAACTGTTTTTT. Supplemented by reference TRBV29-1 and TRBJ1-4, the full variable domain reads SAVISQKPSRDICQRGTSLTIQCQVDSQVTMMFWYRQQPGQSLTLIATANQGSEATYESGFVIDKFPISRPNLTFSTLTVSNMSPEDSSIYLCSVKATGGYEKLFFGSGTQLSVL.